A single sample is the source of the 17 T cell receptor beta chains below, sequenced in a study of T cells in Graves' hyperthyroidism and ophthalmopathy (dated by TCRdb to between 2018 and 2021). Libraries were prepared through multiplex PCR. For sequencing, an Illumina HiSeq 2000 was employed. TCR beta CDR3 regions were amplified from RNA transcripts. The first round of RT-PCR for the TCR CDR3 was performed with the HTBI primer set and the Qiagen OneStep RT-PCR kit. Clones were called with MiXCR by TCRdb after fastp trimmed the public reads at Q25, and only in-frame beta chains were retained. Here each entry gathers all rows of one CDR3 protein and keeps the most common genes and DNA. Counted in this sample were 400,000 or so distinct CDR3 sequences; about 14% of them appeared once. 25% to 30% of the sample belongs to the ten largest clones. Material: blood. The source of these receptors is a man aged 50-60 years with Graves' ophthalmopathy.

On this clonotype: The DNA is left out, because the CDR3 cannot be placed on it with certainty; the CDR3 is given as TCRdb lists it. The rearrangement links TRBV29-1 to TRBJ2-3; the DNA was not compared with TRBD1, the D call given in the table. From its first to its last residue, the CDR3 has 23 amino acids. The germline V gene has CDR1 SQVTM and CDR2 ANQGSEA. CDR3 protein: CSAGGDRGLHEQYFGPRTDTQYF.

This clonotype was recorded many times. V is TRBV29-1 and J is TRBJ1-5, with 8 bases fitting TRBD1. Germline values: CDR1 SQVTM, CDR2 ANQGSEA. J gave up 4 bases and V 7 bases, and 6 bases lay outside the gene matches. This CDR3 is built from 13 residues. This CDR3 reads CSAGTGENQPQHF. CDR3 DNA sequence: TGCAGCGCTGGGACAGGAGAAAATCAGCCCCAGCATTTT.

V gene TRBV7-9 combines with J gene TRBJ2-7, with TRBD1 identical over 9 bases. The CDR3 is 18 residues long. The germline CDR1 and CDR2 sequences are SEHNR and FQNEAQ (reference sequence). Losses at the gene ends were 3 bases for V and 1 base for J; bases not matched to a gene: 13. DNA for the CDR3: TGTGCCAGCAGCTTGTCCCCCGGGACAGGGAAAGGTTCCTACGAGCAGTACTTC. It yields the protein CASSLSPGTGKGSYEQYF.

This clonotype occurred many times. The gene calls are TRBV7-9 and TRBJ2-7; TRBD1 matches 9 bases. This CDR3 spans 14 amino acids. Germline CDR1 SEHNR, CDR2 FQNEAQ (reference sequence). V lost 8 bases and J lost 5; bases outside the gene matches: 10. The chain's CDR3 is CASFGTGSSDEQYF. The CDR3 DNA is TGTGCCAGCTTCGGGACAGGGTCGTCCGACGAGCAGTACTTC.

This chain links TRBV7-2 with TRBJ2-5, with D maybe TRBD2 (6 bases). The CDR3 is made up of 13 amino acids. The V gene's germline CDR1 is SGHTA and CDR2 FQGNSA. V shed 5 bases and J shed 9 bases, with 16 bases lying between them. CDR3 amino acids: CASSLGSPEAQYF. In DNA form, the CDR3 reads TGTGCCAGCAGCCTCGGGAGTCCGGAGGCCCAGTACTTC.

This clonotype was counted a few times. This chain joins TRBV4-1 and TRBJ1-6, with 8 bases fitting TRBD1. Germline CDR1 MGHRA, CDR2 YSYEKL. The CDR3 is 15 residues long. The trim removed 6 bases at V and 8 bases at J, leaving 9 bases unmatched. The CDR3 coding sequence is TGCGCCAGCAGTCGACAGGGGAGAGGTGATTCACCCCTCCACTTT. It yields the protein CASSRQGRGDSPLHF.

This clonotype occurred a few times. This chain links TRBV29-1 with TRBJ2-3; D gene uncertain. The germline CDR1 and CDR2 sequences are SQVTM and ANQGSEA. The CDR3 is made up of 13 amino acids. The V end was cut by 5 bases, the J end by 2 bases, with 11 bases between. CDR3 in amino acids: CSVIDLDTDTQYF. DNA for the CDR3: TGCAGCGTTATCGACCTCGACACAGATACGCAGTATTTT.

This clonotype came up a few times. The CDR3 region is CASRSVSSGANVLTF. CDR3 coding DNA: TGTGCCAGCAGGTCGGTATCCTCTGGGGCCAACGTCCTGACTTTC. J is TRBJ2-6 and V is TRBV6-1; D not resolved. The CDR3 is 15 amino acids. Germline-derived CDR1 and CDR2 are MNHNS and SASEGT. Trimming stripped 6 bases from V and 0 bases from J, with 9 bases between.

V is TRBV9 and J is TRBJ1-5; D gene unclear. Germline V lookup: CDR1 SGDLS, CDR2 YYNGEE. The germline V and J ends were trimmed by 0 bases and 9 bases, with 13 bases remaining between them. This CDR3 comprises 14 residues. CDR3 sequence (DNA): TGTGCCAGCAGCGTAGGGGCAGTGGTGGGGCCCCAGCATTTT. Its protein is CASSVGAVVGPQHF. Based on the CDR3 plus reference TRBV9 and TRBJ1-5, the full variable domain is DSGVTQTPKHLITATGQRVTLRCSPRSGDLSVYWYQQSLDQGLQFLIQYYNGEERAKGNILERFSAQQFPDLHSELNLSSLELGDSALYFCASSVGAVVGPQHFGDGTRLSIL.

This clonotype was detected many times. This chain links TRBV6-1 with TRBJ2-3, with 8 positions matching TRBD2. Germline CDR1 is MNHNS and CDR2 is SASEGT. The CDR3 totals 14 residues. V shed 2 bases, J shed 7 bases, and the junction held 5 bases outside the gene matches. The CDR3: CASSESAGGYTQYF. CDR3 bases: TGTGCCAGCAGTGAATCGGCGGGGGGATATACGCAGTATTTT.

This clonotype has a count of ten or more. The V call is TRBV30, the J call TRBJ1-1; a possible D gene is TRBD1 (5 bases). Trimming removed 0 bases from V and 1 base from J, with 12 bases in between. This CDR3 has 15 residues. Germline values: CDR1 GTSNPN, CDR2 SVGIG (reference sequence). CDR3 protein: CAWSVNKGWNTEAFF. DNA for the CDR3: TGTGCCTGGAGTGTAAATAAGGGGTGGAACACTGAAGCTTTCTTT.

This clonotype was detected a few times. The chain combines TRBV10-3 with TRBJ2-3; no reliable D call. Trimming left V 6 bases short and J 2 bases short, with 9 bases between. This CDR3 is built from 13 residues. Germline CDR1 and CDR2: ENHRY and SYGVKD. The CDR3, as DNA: TGTGCCATCAGCCACACTCTCACAGATACGCAGTATTTT. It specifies CAISHTLTDTQYF.

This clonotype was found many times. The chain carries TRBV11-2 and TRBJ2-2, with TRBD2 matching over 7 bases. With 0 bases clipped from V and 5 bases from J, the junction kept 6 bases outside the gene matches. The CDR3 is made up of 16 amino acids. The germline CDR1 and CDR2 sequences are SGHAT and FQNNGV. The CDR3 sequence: CASSLDRAGSTGELFF. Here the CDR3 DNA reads TGTGCCAGCAGCTTAGATCGAGCGGGATCGACCGGGGAGCTGTTTTTT.

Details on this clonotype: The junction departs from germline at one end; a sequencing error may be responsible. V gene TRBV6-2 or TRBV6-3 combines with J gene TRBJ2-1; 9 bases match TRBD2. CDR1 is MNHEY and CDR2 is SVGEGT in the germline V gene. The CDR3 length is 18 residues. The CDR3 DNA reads TGTGCCAGCAGTACCTCGGCGGCGCTAGCGGGAAACTACGATGAGCAGTTCTTC. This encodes CASSTSAALAGNYDEQFF.

The CDR3 DNA is TGCAGTGCTAGTAGTCCTAGCGGGAGAGGTGAGACCCAGTACTTC. This translates into CSASSPSGRGETQYF. The chain combines TRBV20-1 with TRBJ2-5; TRBD2 matches 10 bases. This CDR3 comprises 15 residues. J lost 5 bases, V lost 3 bases, and 9 bases had no gene match. CDR1 is DFQATT, CDR2 SNEGSKA, per germline (reference sequence).

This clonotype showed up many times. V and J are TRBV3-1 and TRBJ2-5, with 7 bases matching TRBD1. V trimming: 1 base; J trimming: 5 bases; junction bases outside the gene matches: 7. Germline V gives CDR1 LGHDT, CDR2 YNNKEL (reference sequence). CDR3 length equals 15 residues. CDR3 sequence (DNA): TGTGCCAGCAGCCAAGGGGGACAGAATGCGGAGACCCAGTACTTC. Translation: CASSQGGQNAETQYF.

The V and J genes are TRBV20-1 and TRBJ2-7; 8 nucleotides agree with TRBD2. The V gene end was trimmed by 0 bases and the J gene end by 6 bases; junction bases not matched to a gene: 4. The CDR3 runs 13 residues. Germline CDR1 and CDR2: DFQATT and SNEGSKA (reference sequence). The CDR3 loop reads CSARDGRGGEQYF. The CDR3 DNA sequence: TGCAGTGCTAGAGATGGACGGGGGGGCGAGCAGTACTTC.